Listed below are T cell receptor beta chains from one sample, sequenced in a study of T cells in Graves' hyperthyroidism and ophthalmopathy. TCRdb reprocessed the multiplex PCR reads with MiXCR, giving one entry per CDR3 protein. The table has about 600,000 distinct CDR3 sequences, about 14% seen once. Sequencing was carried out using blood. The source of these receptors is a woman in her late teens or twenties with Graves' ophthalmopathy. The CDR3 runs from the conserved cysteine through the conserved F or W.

CDR3: CSVEGRKGGKTQYF; length: 14; V: TRBV29-1
CDR3: CASSLAEGQTETRVDTQYF; length: 19; V: TRBV5-8
CDR3: CASSLTSPVGNTQYF; length: 15; V: TRBV7-2
CDR3: CASSTGGTDEQYF; length: 13; V: TRBV6-2/TRBV6-3
CDR3: CASSNFRDREGNTIYF; length: 16; V: TRBV28
CDR3: CASSFQGGYGYTF; length: 13; V: TRBV12-3/TRBV12-4
CDR3: CAISISTSGSYEQYF; length: 15; V: TRBV10-3
CDR3: CANMKDPSGNTIYF; length: 14; V: TRBV10-3
CDR3: CASSGIEAQYF; length: 11; V: TRBV6-1
CDR3: CASSPNAGTRTGYSNQPQHF; length: 20; V: TRBV6-2/TRBV6-3
CDR3: CASSLVGSHYEQYF; length: 14; V: TRBV7-9
CDR3: CASSLVPSGRDEQYF; length: 15; V: TRBV5-1
CDR3: CASSPTFASGGDYEQYF; length: 17; V: TRBV18
CDR3: CASLREKGYNEQFF; length: 14; V: TRBV12-3/TRBV12-4
CDR3: CSARTINGVDEAFF; length: 14; V: TRBV20-1
CDR3: CAWSYRSQGELFF; length: 13; V: TRBV30